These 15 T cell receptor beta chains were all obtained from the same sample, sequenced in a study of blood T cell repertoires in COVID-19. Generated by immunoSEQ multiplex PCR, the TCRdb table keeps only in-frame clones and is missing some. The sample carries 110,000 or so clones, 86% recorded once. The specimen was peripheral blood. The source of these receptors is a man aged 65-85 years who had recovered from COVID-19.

The CDR3 DNA follows: TGTGCCAGCAGTTTCCGGGGGGTAGGGTTGGGTAGCTCCTACGAGCAGTACTTC. It yields the protein CASSFRGVGLGSSYEQYF. This chain links TRBV27 with TRBJ2-7; 7 nucleotides agree with TRBD2. With V trimmed by 3 bases and J by 0 bases, 14 bases remained unmatched. CDR1 and CDR2 (germline): MNHEY, SMNVEV (reference sequence). The CDR3 covers 18 residues.

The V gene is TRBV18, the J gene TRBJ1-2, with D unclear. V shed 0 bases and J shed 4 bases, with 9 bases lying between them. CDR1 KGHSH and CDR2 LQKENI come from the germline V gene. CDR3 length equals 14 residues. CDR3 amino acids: CASSPPLVLYGYTF. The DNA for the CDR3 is TGTGCCAGCTCACCACCGTTGGTACTCTATGGCTACACCTTC.

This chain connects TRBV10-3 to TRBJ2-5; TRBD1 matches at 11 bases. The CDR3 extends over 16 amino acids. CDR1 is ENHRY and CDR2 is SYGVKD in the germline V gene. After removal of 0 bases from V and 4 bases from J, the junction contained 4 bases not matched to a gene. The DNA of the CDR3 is TGTGCCATCAGTGAGTCTGGGACAGGGGGATCAGAGACCCAGTACTTC. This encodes CAISESGTGGSETQYF.

CDR3: CASSPTTGGANGYTF. CDR3 coding DNA: TGTGCCAGCTCACCAACGACAGGGGGCGCGAATGGCTACACCTTC. The chain joins TRBV18 to TRBJ1-2, with 10 bases identical to TRBD1. V trimming: 2 bases; J trimming: 6 bases; junction bases outside the gene matches: 6. The CDR3 loop spans 15 amino acids. The V gene's germline CDR1 is KGHSH and CDR2 LQKENI.

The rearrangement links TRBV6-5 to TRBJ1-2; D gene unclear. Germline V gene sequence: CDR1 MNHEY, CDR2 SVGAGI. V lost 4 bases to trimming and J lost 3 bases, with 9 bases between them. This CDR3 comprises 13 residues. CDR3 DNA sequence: TGTGCCAGCAGTTGGGTCGCGGACTATGGCTACACCTTC. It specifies CASSWVADYGYTF.

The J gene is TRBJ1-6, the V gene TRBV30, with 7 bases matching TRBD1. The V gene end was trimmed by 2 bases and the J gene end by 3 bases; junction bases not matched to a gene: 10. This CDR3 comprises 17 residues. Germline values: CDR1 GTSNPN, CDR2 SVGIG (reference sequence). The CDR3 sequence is CAWSPVGGGHYNSPLHF. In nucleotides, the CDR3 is TGTGCCTGGAGTCCTGTAGGGGGCGGGCACTATAATTCACCCCTCCACTTT.

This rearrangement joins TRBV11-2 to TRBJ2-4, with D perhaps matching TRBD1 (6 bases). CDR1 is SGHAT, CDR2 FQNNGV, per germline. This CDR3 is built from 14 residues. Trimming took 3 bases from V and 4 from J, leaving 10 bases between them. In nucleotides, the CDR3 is TGTGCCAGCAGCTTTACCGGGACAAAAAACATTCAGTACTTC. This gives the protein CASSFTGTKNIQYF. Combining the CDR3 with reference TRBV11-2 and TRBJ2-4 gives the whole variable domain EAGVAQSPRYKIIEKRQSVAFWCNPISGHATLYWYQQILGQGPKLLIQFQNNGVVDDSQLPKDRFSAERLKGVDSTLKIQPAKLEDSAVYLCASSFTGTKNIQYFGAGTRLSVL.

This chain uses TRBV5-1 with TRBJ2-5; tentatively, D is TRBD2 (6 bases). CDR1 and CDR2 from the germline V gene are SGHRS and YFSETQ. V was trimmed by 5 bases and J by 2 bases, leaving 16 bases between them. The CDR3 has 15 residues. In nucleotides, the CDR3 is TGCGCCAGCAGTCGGGAGCCTGCCCCTCAAGAGACCCAGTACTTC. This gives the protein CASSREPAPQETQYF.

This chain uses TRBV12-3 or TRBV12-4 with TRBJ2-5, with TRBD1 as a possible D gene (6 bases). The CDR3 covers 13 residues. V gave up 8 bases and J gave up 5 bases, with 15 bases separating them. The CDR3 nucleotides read TGTGCCAGCTGCAGGTCCCAGGGGGAGACCCAGTACTTC. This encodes CASCRSQGETQYF.

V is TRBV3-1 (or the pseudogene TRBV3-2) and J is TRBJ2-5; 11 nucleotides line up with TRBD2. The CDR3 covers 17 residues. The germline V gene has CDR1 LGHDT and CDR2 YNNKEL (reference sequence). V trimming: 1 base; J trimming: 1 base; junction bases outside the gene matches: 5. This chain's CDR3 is CASSQGLAGGFQETQYF. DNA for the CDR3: TGTGCCAGCAGCCAAGGCCTAGCGGGGGGTTTCCAAGAGACCCAGTACTTC.

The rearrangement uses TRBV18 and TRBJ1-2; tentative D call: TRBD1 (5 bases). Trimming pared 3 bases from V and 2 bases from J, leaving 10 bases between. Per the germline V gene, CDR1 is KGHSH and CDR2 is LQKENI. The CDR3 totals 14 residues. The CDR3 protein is CASSPDRENYGYTF. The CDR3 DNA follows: TGTGCCAGCTCACCCGACAGAGAGAACTATGGCTACACCTTC.

Written as DNA, the CDR3 is TGTGCCAGCAGCTATACGGGACAGGGGTCCTCCACCAACACCTTC. It is translated as CASSYTGQGSSTNTF. The rearrangement links TRBV5-6 to TRBJ1-2, with 10 bases aligning to TRBD1. Per the germline V gene, CDR1 is SGHDT and CDR2 is YYEEEE. CDR3 length: 15 residues. V lost 3 bases to trimming and J lost 12 bases; unmatched junction nucleotides: 14.

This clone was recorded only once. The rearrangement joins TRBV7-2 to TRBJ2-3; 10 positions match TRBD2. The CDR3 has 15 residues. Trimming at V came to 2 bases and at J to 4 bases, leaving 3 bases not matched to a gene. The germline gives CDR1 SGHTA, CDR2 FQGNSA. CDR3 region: CASSLSAGGSDTQYF. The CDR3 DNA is TGTGCCAGCAGCTTATCAGCGGGAGGGTCAGATACGCAGTATTTT.

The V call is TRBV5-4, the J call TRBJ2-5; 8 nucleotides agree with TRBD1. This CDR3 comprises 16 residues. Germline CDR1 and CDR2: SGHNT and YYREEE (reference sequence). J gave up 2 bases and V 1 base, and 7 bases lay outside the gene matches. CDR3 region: CASSLLAGGGQETQYF. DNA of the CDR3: TGTGCCAGCAGCTTGTTGGCAGGGGGCGGTCAAGAGACCCAGTACTTC.

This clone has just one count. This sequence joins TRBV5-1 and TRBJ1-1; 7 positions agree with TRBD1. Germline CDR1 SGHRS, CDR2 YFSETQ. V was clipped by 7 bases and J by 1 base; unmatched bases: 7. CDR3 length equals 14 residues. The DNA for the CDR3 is TGCGCCAGCCAACAGGGGCCGGGGAACACTGAAGCTTTCTTT. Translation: CASQQGPGNTEAFF.